One sample yielded the 32 T cell receptor beta chains listed below, sequenced in a study of shared clonotypes between healthy human individuals (dated by TCRdb to about 2020). The library was generated by the immunoSEQ multiplex PCR assay. TCRdb limited this immuneACCESS table to in-frame rearrangements with V and J called. A share of clones is missing; checked studies link under half to unresolved V genes, and the rest is unexplained. This sample holds about 1 million clones; about 80% were observed only once. The ten most abundant clones make up approximately 1.3% of the sample. The sample taken for sequencing was memory CD4+ T cells sorted from blood. Reading the label with the study, this specimen's cell subset or site is: CD45RA-negative fraction. The receptors come from a man aged 18 to 35 in good health.

In the case of this clone: This may come from a read error, since a much larger clone is one base off. The chain joins TRBV11-2 to TRBJ2-5; possible D gene TRBD1, 5 bases. The CDR3 loop spans 15 amino acids. Trimming shortened V by 1 base and J by 0 bases, and 9 bases separated the two germline ends. From germline, CDR1 is SGHAT and CDR2 FQNNGV. The chain's CDR3 is CASSLGRTHQETQYF. DNA of the CDR3: TGTGCCAGCAGCTTAGGCAGGACACACCAAGAGACCCAGTACTTC.

V usage is TRBV4-1 and J usage is TRBJ2-2; the D is unclear. CDR3 length equals 13 residues. V was trimmed by 1 base and J by 7 bases, leaving 7 bases between them. Germline CDR1 MGHRA, CDR2 YSYEKL. CDR3: CASSQGKGGELFF. CDR3 nucleotide sequence: TGCGCCAGCAGCCAAGGAAAAGGCGGGGAGCTGTTTTTT.

J is TRBJ1-4 and V is TRBV5-1; 12 positions agree with TRBD1. J gave up 7 bases and V 3 bases, and 7 bases lay outside the gene matches. Germline CDR1 reads SGHRS; CDR2 reads YFSETQ. The CDR3 length is 16 residues. The CDR3 nucleotides read TGCGCCAGCAGCTCGGGACAGGGGGCGCCGGGTGAAAAACTGTTTTTT. Residues: CASSSGQGAPGEKLFF. The complete variable domain, with remaining parts taken from reference TRBV5-1 and TRBJ1-4, reads KAGVTQTPRYLIKTRGQQVTLSCSPISGHRSVSWYQQTPGQGLQFLFEYFSETQRNKGNFPGRFSGRQFSNSRSEMNVSTLELGDSALYLCASSSGQGAPGEKLFFGSGTQLSVL.

With respect to this clone: The sample contains more than one DNA sequence encoding this CDR3. The V call is TRBV28, the J call TRBJ2-3; no clear D gene. The CDR3 extends over 11 amino acids. Trimming shortened V by 6 bases and J by 6 bases, and 7 bases separated the two germline ends. Germline V gene sequence: CDR1 MDHEN, CDR2 SYDVKM. The chain's CDR3 is CASSPRDTQYF. The CDR3 region has the DNA TGTGCCAGCAGCCCAAGGGATACGCAGTATTTT.

V gene TRBV7-9 combines with J gene TRBJ2-2, with 8 bases matching TRBD1. The CDR3 is 16 amino acids. V dropped 4 bases and J dropped 1; count of bases not matched to a gene: 5. In germline, CDR1 is SEHNR, CDR2 FQNEAQ (reference sequence). CDR3 sequence: CASSYPGTGNTGELFF. The CDR3, as DNA: TGTGCCAGCAGCTACCCCGGGACAGGGAACACCGGGGAGCTGTTTTTT.

The V and J genes are TRBV5-3 and TRBJ2-2, with unresolved D. TRBV5-3 carries the ORF label, with uncertain function. V lost 4 bases and J lost 2, with 15 bases in between. The CDR3 has 16 residues. The chain's CDR3 is CARSQTQRYNTGELFF. In DNA, the CDR3 is TGTGCCAGAAGCCAGACCCAAAGATATAACACCGGGGAGCTGTTTTTT.

The chain links TRBV4-1 to TRBJ2-7; D not certain. Germline V gene lookup returns CDR1 MGHRA and CDR2 YSYEKL. The CDR3 sequence is 16 residues long. Trimming cost V 1 base and J 4 bases, with 17 bases left between them. As DNA, the CDR3 is TGCGCCAGCAGCCAAGTAATATTGGGGAATAGGTACGAGCAGTACTTC. It yields the protein CASSQVILGNRYEQYF.

This clone was recorded once. The chain recombines TRBV1 with TRBJ2-6. TRBV1 is designated a pseudogene. The CDR3 is 24 residues long. The CDR3 DNA sequence: TGCACCAGCAGCCAAGATCACCGTCTAGGGCACCGCGCGAATGGATACTCTGGGGCCAACGTCCTGACTTTC. It translates to CTSSQDHRLGHRANGYSGANVLTF.

This clone has just one count. The chain recombines TRBV6-1 with TRBJ2-5; D possibly corresponds to TRBD2 (5 bases). Germline CDR1 is MNHNS and CDR2 is SASEGT. V lost 7 bases to trimming and J lost 1 base, with 13 bases between them. The CDR3 is 14 residues long. The CDR3 DNA reads as TGTGCCAGCAATAACGGGGAAGGCCAAGAGACCCAGTACTTC. Translation: CASNNGEGQETQYF.

The genes are TRBV25-1 and TRBJ2-3; D gene uncertain. This CDR3 has 14 amino acids. The V and J ends lost 3 bases and 3 bases respectively, with 10 bases between them. The V gene's germline CDR1 is MGHDK and CDR2 SYGVNS. The CDR3 nucleotides are TGTGCCAGCAGTGAGGCCACACTAACAGATACGCAGTATTTT. Protein product: CASSEATLTDTQYF. Together with reference TRBV25-1 and TRBJ2-3, the CDR3 gives the full variable domain: EADIYQTPRYLVIGTGKKITLECSQTMGHDKMYWYQQDPGMELHLIHYSYGVNSTEKGDLSSESTVSRIRTEHFPLTLESARPSHTSQYLCASSEATLTDTQYFGPGTRLTVL.

The chain employs TRBV30 and TRBJ1-2; TRBD1 matches 9 bases. The V gene end was trimmed by 3 bases and the J gene end by 4 bases; junction bases not matched to a gene: 12. This CDR3 comprises 16 residues. Germline V CDR1 and CDR2: GTSNPN, SVGIG (reference sequence). The CDR3 DNA sequence: TGTGCCTGGAGCCTCCTAGGACAGGGGCGATCCTATGGCTACACCTTC. This encodes CAWSLLGQGRSYGYTF.

V and J are TRBV6-1 and TRBJ2-7, with 9 positions matching TRBD2. CDR1 MNHNS and CDR2 SASEGT come from the germline V gene. V was pared by 4 bases and J by 2 bases, with 3 bases of the junction left unmatched. The CDR3 runs 14 residues. The CDR3 spells CASSGGGRAYEQYF. The DNA for the CDR3 is TGTGCCAGCAGTGGGGGCGGGAGGGCCTACGAGCAGTACTTC.

This chain's CDR3 is CSVGTGAGNTIYF. In nucleotides, the CDR3 is TGCAGCGTGGGGACAGGGGCTGGAAACACCATATATTTT. The V gene is TRBV29-1, the J gene TRBJ1-3; 10 bases line up with TRBD1. The V gene's germline CDR1 is SQVTM and CDR2 ANQGSEA. V was clipped by 6 bases and J by 2 bases; unmatched bases: 1. This CDR3 contains 13 residues.

J is TRBJ1-6 and V is TRBV11-2, with D perhaps TRBD1 (5 bases). This CDR3 is built from 17 residues. Germline V lookup: CDR1 SGHAT, CDR2 FQNNGV. V lost 7 bases and J lost 0, with 16 bases in between. The CDR3 DNA reads as TGTGCCAGCATAAAGACAGCCTTAAGCTCCTATAATTCACCCCTCCACTTT. It encodes CASIKTALSSYNSPLHF.

This clone was seen only a few times. CDR3: CASSLLDRGREYF. The CDR3 nucleotides read TGTGCCAGCAGTTTACTGGACAGGGGGAGGGAGTATTTT. This rearrangement joins TRBV28 to TRBJ2-3; 10 positions match TRBD1. The CDR3 sequence is 13 residues long. The junction had 6 bases not matched to a gene; V was cut back by 2 bases and J by 13 bases. In germline, CDR1 is MDHEN, CDR2 SYDVKM.

CDR3 DNA: TGTGCCAGCAGTTTGGGAGGAGGGGCGGACACTGAAGCTTTCTTT. This encodes CASSLGGGADTEAFF. The chain links TRBV28 to TRBJ1-1; D is possibly TRBD1 (5 bases). Germline V lookup: CDR1 MDHEN, CDR2 SYDVKM. CDR3 size: 15 residues. Trimming removed 3 bases from V and 3 bases from J, with 14 bases in between.

The chain combines TRBV30 with TRBJ2-1; TRBD2 aligns across 12 bases. The CDR3 runs to 17 residues. The V gene end was trimmed by 2 bases and the J gene end by 1 base; junction bases not matched to a gene: 6. The V gene's germline CDR1 is GTSNPN and CDR2 SVGIG (reference sequence). CDR3 nucleotides: TGTGCCTGGAGTCCTAGCGGGAGGGGTGGGTCCTACAATGAGCAGTTCTTC. Protein: CAWSPSGRGGSYNEQFF.

The V call is TRBV7-9, the J call TRBJ2-6, with 7 bases fitting TRBD1. V dropped 3 bases and J dropped 2; count of bases not matched to a gene: 4. Per germline, CDR1 SEHNR and CDR2 FQNEAQ (reference sequence). This CDR3 region has 16 residues. The CDR3 loop is CASSLTGIPGANVLTF. For the CDR3, the DNA is TGTGCCAGCAGCTTGACAGGGATCCCTGGGGCCAACGTCCTGACTTTC.

The chain uses TRBV7-9 and TRBJ2-3; D is unclear. V was trimmed by 5 bases and J by 7 bases, leaving 7 bases between them. Germline CDR1 is SEHNR and CDR2 is FQNEAQ (reference sequence). CDR3 length: 11 amino acids. DNA for the CDR3: TGTGCCAGCAGCCTGCAGAATACGCAGTATTTT. This gives the protein CASSLQNTQYF.

As DNA, the CDR3 is TGTGCCAGCTCACCAACAAGGATAGAAGGAGATACGCAGTATTTT. Its protein is CASSPTRIEGDTQYF. The chain combines TRBV18 with TRBJ2-3; D ambiguous. The CDR3 consists of 15 residues. The germline V gene encodes CDR1 KGHSH and CDR2 LQKENI. The germline V and J ends were trimmed by 2 bases and 5 bases, with 14 bases remaining between them.

This clone was seen more than once but under ten times. The chain joins TRBV7-9 to TRBJ2-2; D assignment may be TRBD1 or TRBD2 (7 bases each). Trimming removed 6 bases at V and 3 bases at J, with 14 bases between. CDR3 length equals 15 residues. From germline, CDR1 is SEHNR and CDR2 FQNEAQ (reference sequence). CDR3 residues: CASRLQGRDTGELFF. The DNA of the CDR3 is TGTGCCAGCAGGTTACAGGGGAGGGACACCGGGGAGCTGTTTTTT.

The chain combines TRBV6-5 with TRBJ2-1; D possibly matches TRBD1 or TRBD2 (5 bases each). Per the germline V gene, CDR1 is MNHEY and CDR2 is SVGAGI. CDR3 size: 14 residues. The ends were cut back, 0 bases at V and 9 bases at J, with 12 bases in the middle. CDR3: CASSYSGPLSEQFF. In DNA form, the CDR3 reads TGTGCCAGCAGTTACTCGGGACCCCTATCTGAGCAGTTCTTC.

Many counts were recorded for this clone. The rearrangement uses TRBV6-6 and TRBJ2-3, with D perhaps given as TRBD1 or TRBD2 (5 bases each). The V gene's germline CDR1 is MNHNY and CDR2 SVGAGI (reference sequence). The CDR3 totals 14 residues. V shed 7 bases and J shed 1 base, with 12 bases lying between them. The DNA for the CDR3 is TGTGCCAGCATCGACCGAGGGGGCACAGATACGCAGTATTTT. Its translation: CASIDRGGTDTQYF.

This clone was detected a few times. The chain recombines TRBV28 with TRBJ1-2, with a tentative D call TRBD1 (5 bases). The germline CDR1 and CDR2 sequences are MDHEN and SYDVKM. The ends were cut back, 7 bases at V and 0 bases at J, with 9 bases in the middle. The CDR3 runs to 13 residues. CDR3 amino acids: CASKTATNYGYTF. The CDR3 bases are TGTGCCAGCAAGACAGCGACTAACTATGGCTACACCTTC.

This clone was found once. Distinct nucleotide sequences in the sample also encode this CDR3. The chain combines TRBV14 with TRBJ2-7, with TRBD1 as a possible D gene (5 bases). In germline, CDR1 is SGHDN, CDR2 FVKESK. V lost 4 bases and J 2 bases, leaving 12 bases between the germline ends. The CDR3 extends over 14 amino acids. CDR3: CASSPRQGAYEQYF. The CDR3, as DNA: TGTGCCAGCAGCCCAAGACAAGGGGCCTACGAGCAGTACTTC.

This rearrangement joins TRBV7-2 to TRBJ2-1; tentative D call: TRBD1 (6 bases). V lost 5 bases and J 5 bases, leaving 10 bases between the germline ends. The CDR3 consists of 13 residues. Per germline, CDR1 SGHTA and CDR2 FQGNSA. The CDR3 here is CASSPGQNNEQFF. The CDR3 DNA reads TGTGCCAGCAGCCCCGGACAGAACAATGAGCAGTTCTTC.

In this sample, this clone turned up a few times. The CDR3 is CASSPGTGRMGNEKLFF. The CDR3 bases are TGTGCCAGCAGCCCAGGGACAGGGCGCATGGGAAATGAAAAACTGTTTTTT. The chain uses TRBV7-9 and TRBJ1-4, with 9 nucleotides matching TRBD1. CDR1 is SEHNR, CDR2 FQNEAQ, per germline (reference sequence). CDR3 length equals 17 residues. Trimming at V came to 5 bases and at J to 5 bases, leaving 12 bases not matched to a gene.

The chain has TRBV19 and TRBJ2-6; no definite D call. From germline, CDR1 is LNHDA and CDR2 SQIVND (reference sequence). V was pared by 1 base and J by 0 bases, with 10 bases between. The CDR3 sequence is 17 residues long. CDR3 DNA: TGTGCCAGTAGTATAGTTCAAGTCCTCTCTGGGGCCAACGTCCTGACTTTC. It translates to CASSIVQVLSGANVLTF. Combining the CDR3 with reference TRBV19 and TRBJ2-6 gives the whole variable domain DGGITQSPKYLFRKEGQNVTLSCEQNLNHDAMYWYRQDPGQGLRLIYYSQIVNDFQKGDIAEGYSVSREKKESFPLTVTSAQKNPTAFYLCASSIVQVLSGANVLTFGAGSRLTVL.

This chain joins TRBV6-6 and TRBJ2-5; no clear D. The J call may be wrong; the DNA end is better matched by TRBJ2-7. The CDR3 runs 13 residues. CDR1 is MNHNY, CDR2 SVGAGI, per germline (reference sequence). CDR3 protein: CASSQLQAGEQYF. The CDR3 region has the DNA TGTGCCAGCAGTCAGCTACAAGCAGGCGAGCAGTACTTC.

J is TRBJ1-4 and V is TRBV6-5; D is undetermined. The germline CDR1 and CDR2 sequences are MNHEY and SVGAGI. Trimming left V 4 bases short and J 0 bases short, with 9 bases between. There are 15 residues in the CDR3. As DNA, the CDR3 is TGTGCCAGCAGTTCGGAGTATGCAACTAATGAAAAACTGTTTTTT. Its protein is CASSSEYATNEKLFF.

The chain has TRBV19 and TRBJ1-4; D possibly corresponds to TRBD1 (5 bases). Trimming shortened V by 7 bases and J by 3 bases, and 15 bases separated the two germline ends. The CDR3 length is 15 residues. Germline CDR1 is LNHDA and CDR2 is SQIVND (reference sequence). This CDR3 reads CASNKQGVSNEKLFF. The CDR3 DNA follows: TGTGCCAGTAATAAACAAGGGGTATCTAATGAAAAACTGTTTTTT.

V usage is TRBV27 and J usage is TRBJ1-2; 11 nucleotides match TRBD1. Germline V gene sequence: CDR1 MNHEY, CDR2 SMNVEV (reference sequence). J lost 7 bases, V lost 5 bases, and 6 bases had no gene match. The CDR3 is 14 amino acids. The CDR3 bases are TGTGCCAGCAGTCGATGGACAGGGGGCAGTGGCTACACCTTC. Protein: CASSRWTGGSGYTF.